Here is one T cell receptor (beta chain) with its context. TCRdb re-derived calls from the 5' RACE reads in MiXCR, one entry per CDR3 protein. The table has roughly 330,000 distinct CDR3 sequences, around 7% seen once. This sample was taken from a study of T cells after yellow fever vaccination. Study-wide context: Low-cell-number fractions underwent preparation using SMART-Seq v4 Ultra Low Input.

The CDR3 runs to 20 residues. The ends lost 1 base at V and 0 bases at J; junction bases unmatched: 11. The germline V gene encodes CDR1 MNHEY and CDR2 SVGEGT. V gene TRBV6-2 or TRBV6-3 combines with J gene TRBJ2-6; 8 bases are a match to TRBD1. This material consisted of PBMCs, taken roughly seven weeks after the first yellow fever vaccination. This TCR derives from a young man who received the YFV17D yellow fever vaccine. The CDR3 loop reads CASSYYGTGYINSGANVLTF. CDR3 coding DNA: TGTGCCAGCAGTTACTACGGGACAGGCTACATCAACTCTGGGGCCAACGTCCTGACTTTC.